This entry lists 14 T cell receptor beta chains sequenced from one sample in a study of T cells in Graves' hyperthyroidism and ophthalmopathy. Researchers amplified the TCR beta CDR3 regions from RNA transcripts. Using the HTBI primer set, a first-round RT-PCR was run on the TCR CDR3. MiXCR was run by TCRdb on the multiplex PCR reads, yielding one entry per CDR3 protein. Altogether 610,000 or so distinct CDR3 sequences are present, more than 45% being singletons, with the ten largest covering around 7.7%. Sequencing input: peripheral blood or thyroid tissue (not recorded which). Receptors originate from a woman younger than 30 with Graves' hyperthyroidism.

There are many counts of this clonotype. For the CDR3, the DNA is TGTGCCAGCAGCTCCCCCGGAGAGGCACTCGCGGGTGGCTACACCTTC. This translates into CASSSPGEALAGGYTF. The rearrangement uses TRBV5-8 and TRBJ1-2; D ambiguous. The V end was cut by 3 bases, the J end by 7 bases, with 22 bases between. From germline, CDR1 is SGHTS and CDR2 YDEGEE. The CDR3 covers 16 residues.

A remark on this clonotype: A read error may explain this, as a much larger clone is one base away. V usage is TRBV10-3 and J usage is TRBJ1-6; TRBD1 agrees at 9 bases. The J segment lost 7 bases and the V segment lost 10 bases, leaving 11 bases of the junction unmatched. The germline gives CDR1 ENHRY, CDR2 SYGVKD. The CDR3 extends over 15 amino acids. This CDR3 reads CASSPAGQGNSPLHF. The CDR3 coding sequence is TGTGCCAGCAGCCCCGCGGGACAGGGCAATTCACCCCTCCACTTT.

The chain joins TRBV24-1 to TRBJ2-7; 9 bases are a match to TRBD2. Losses at the gene ends were 4 bases for V and 7 bases for J; bases not matched to a gene: 10. CDR1 is KGHDR, CDR2 SFDVKD, per germline. The CDR3 covers 15 residues. In nucleotides, the CDR3 is TGTGCCACCAGTGAGCGACTAGCGGCCTACAATGAGCAGTACTTC. This codes for CATSERLAAYNEQYF.

CDR3 DNA: TGCAGCGCCAGCAGCTTGGAGTACGGTCGGTACGAGCAGTACTTC. Encoded protein: CSASSLEYGRYEQYF. The V and J genes are TRBV29-1 and TRBJ2-7; the D is unclear. Trimming pared 7 bases from V and 4 bases from J, leaving 23 bases between. This CDR3 has 15 residues. Germline CDR1 reads SQVTM; CDR2 reads ANQGSEA.

This clonotype was counted many times. The genes are TRBV2 and TRBJ1-1; unclear D gene. Trimming cost V 4 bases and J 3 bases, with 15 bases left between them. This CDR3 has 15 residues. Germline loops: CDR1 SNHLY, CDR2 FYNNEI. CDR3 DNA: TGTGCCAGCAGTGGGTTTCCTTCCCTCCACACTGAAGCTTTCTTT. Translation: CASSGFPSLHTEAFF. The entire variable domain, with the rest obtained from reference TRBV2 and TRBJ1-1, is as follows: EPEVTQTPSHQVTQMGQEVILRCVPISNHLYFYWYRQILGQKVEFLVSFYNNEISEKSEIFDDQFSVERPDGSNFTLKIRSTKLEDSAMYFCASSGFPSLHTEAFFGQGTRLTVV.

The chain carries TRBV27 and TRBJ1-4; 7 bases map to TRBD1. Germline values: CDR1 MNHEY, CDR2 SMNVEV (reference sequence). V gave up 6 bases and J gave up 4 bases; unmatched junction bases: 5. The CDR3 spans 14 residues. As DNA, the CDR3 is TGTGCCAGCAGCTTGACAGGGTTTAATGAAAAACTGTTTTTT. This sequence encodes CASSLTGFNEKLFF.

The J gene is TRBJ1-2, the V gene TRBV20-1; TRBD1 matches at 8 bases. Germline CDR1 is DFQATT and CDR2 is SNEGSKA (reference sequence). V dropped 8 bases and J dropped 8; count of bases not matched to a gene: 10. The CDR3 length is 12 residues. This CDR3 is CSYTRGQRGYTF. DNA for the CDR3: TGCAGTTACACCAGGGGGCAGCGGGGCTACACCTTC.

In this sample, this clonotype turned up many times. The V call is TRBV11-2, the J call TRBJ2-7; 9 positions agree with TRBD1. Germline V CDR1 and CDR2: SGHAT, FQNNGV. With 6 bases clipped from V and 3 bases from J, the junction kept 3 bases outside the gene matches. The CDR3 is 13 residues long. The CDR3 reads CASSSGQGYEQYF. The CDR3 DNA is TGTGCCAGCAGTTCGGGACAGGGCTACGAGCAGTACTTC.

The chain is built from TRBV7-3 and TRBJ2-5; 10 bases map to TRBD2. This CDR3 has 13 amino acids. In germline, CDR1 is SGHTA, CDR2 FQGTGA. The CDR3 region is CARSGLALETQYF. CDR3 nucleotides: TGTGCTAGATCGGGACTAGCGCTCGAGACCCAGTACTTC.

This clonotype has at least ten counts. V and J are TRBV5-6 and TRBJ1-1; unclear D gene. There are 14 residues in the CDR3. Trimming cost V 4 bases and J 2 bases, with 12 bases left between them. In germline, CDR1 is SGHDT, CDR2 YYEEEE. The CDR3 coding sequence is TGTGCCAGCAGCGCTTTCGACCGCAACACTGAAGCTTTCTTT. Its protein product is CASSAFDRNTEAFF.

There are many counts of this clonotype. The genes are TRBV7-9 and TRBJ2-5; 10 nucleotides align to TRBD2. There are 15 residues in the CDR3. Per the germline V gene, CDR1 is SEHNR and CDR2 is FQNEAQ (reference sequence). V lost 1 base and J lost 5; bases outside the gene matches: 4. This chain's CDR3 is CASSLVAGGRETQYF. CDR3 DNA sequence: TGTGCCAGCAGCTTAGTAGCGGGGGGCCGGGAGACCCAGTACTTC.

This chain connects TRBV24-1 to TRBJ2-5; D might be TRBD1 (6 bases). This CDR3 region has 14 residues. Germline CDR1 and CDR2: KGHDR and SFDVKD. Trimming cost V 4 bases and J 5 bases, with 13 bases left between them. The CDR3 region is CATSEGDTRETQYF. CDR3 DNA: TGTGCCACCAGTGAGGGGGACACTCGCGAGACCCAGTACTTC.

The chain combines TRBV7-9 with TRBJ2-3; D gene ambiguous. Germline V gives CDR1 SEHNR, CDR2 FQNEAQ (reference sequence). The length of the CDR3 is 12 residues. Trimming cost V 5 bases and J 2 bases, with 5 bases left between them. CDR3 in DNA: TGTGCCAGCAGCCCCAACACAGATACGCAGTATTTT. Translation: CASSPNTDTQYF.

In this sample, this clonotype turned up many times. V gene TRBV28 combines with J gene TRBJ1-5; no firm D call. Trimming cost V 3 bases and J 6 bases, with 6 bases left between them. The CDR3 is 12 residues long. In germline, CDR1 is MDHEN, CDR2 SYDVKM. CDR3 in amino acids: CASSLQAQPQHF. As DNA, the CDR3 is TGTGCCAGCAGTTTGCAAGCTCAGCCCCAGCATTTT.